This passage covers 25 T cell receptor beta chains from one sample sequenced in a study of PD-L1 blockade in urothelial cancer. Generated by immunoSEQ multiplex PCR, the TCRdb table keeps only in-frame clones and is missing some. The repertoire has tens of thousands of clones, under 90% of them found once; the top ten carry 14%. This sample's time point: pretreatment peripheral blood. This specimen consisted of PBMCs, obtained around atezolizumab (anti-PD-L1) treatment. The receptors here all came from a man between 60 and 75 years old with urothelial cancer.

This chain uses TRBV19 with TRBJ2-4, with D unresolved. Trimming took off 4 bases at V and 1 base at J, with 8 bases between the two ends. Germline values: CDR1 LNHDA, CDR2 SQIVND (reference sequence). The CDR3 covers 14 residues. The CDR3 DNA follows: TGTGCCAGTAGTAGTCCCGTCGCCAAAAACATTCAGTACTTC. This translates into CASSSPVAKNIQYF.

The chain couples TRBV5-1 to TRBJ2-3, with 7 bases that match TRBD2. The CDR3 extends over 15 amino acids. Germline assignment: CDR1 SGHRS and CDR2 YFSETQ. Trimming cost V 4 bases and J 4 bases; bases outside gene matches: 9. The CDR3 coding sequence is TGCGCCAGCAGCGTGGGGGGGGACCCCGCAGATACGCAGTATTTT. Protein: CASSVGGDPADTQYF.

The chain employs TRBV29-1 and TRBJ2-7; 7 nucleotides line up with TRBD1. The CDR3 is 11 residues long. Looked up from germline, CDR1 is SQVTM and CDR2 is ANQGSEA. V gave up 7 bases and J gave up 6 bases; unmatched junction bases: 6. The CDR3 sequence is CSARQGSEQYF. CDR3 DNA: TGCAGCGCTAGACAGGGCTCCGAGCAGTACTTC.

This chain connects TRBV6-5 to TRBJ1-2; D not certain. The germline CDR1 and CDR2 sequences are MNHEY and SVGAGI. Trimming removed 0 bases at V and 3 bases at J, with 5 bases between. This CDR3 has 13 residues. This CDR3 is CASSYSQYYGYTF. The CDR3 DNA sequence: TGTGCCAGCAGTTACTCCCAGTACTATGGCTACACCTTC.

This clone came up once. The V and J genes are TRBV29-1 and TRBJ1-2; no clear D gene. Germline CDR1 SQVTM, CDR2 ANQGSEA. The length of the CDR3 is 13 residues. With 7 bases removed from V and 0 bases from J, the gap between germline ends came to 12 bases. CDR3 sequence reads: CSATEPPNYGYTF. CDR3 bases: TGCAGCGCCACAGAGCCTCCTAACTATGGCTACACCTTC.

CDR3 sequence: CASSLGGTGESADTQYF. In DNA, the CDR3 is TGTGCCAGCAGCTTAGGCGGTACAGGGGAGTCGGCAGATACGCAGTATTTT. V and J are TRBV13 and TRBJ2-3; the match to TRBD1 covers 7 bases. The length of the CDR3 is 17 residues. CDR1 and CDR2 from the germline V gene are PRHDT and FYEKMQ (reference sequence). The V segment lost 0 bases and the J segment 4 bases; nucleotides outside the gene matches: 10.

The CDR3 bases are TGTGCCAGCATACAAGAACCTCGGGGGAACACTGAAGCTTTCTTT. Encoded protein: CASIQEPRGNTEAFF. V and J are TRBV5-5 and TRBJ1-1; D is uncertain. The germline V gene encodes CDR1 SGHKS and CDR2 YYEKEE (reference sequence). The CDR3 covers 15 residues. V gave up 6 bases and J gave up 1 base, with 16 bases separating them.

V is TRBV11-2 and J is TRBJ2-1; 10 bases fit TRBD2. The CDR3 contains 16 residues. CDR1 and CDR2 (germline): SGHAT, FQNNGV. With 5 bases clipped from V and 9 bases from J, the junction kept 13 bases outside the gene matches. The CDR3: CASSTRTSGRLIEQFF. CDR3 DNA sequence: TGTGCCAGCAGCACCAGGACTAGCGGTAGACTAATTGAGCAGTTCTTC.

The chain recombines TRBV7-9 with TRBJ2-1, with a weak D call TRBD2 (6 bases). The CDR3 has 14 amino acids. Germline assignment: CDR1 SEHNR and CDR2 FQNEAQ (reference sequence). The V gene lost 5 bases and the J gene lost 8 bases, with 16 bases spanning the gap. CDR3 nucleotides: TGTGCCAGCAGCCCCGGGACTCCTTTTCATGAGCAGTTCTTC. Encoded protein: CASSPGTPFHEQFF. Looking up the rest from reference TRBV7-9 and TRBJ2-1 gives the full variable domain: DTGVSQNPRHKITKRGQNVTFRCDPISEHNRLYWYRQTLGQGPEFLTYFQNEAQLEKSRLLSDRFSAERPKGSFSTLEIQRTEQGDSAMYLCASSPGTPFHEQFFGPGTRLTVL.

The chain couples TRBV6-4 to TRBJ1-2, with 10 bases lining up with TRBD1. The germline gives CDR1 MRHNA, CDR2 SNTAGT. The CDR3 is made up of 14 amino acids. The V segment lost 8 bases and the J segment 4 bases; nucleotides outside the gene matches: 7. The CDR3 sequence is CASRRDRGSYGYTF. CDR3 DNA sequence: TGTGCCAGCCGACGGGACAGGGGAAGCTATGGCTACACCTTC.

CDR3 region: CASSLLQGTGANVLTF. The CDR3 DNA reads TGCGCCAGCAGCTTATTACAGGGGACTGGGGCCAACGTCCTGACTTTC. This chain connects TRBV5-1 to TRBJ2-6, with 7 bases fitting TRBD1. The CDR3 loop spans 16 amino acids. V lost 2 bases, J lost 2 bases, and 4 bases stayed unmatched. Germline V gene sequence: CDR1 SGHRS, CDR2 YFSETQ.

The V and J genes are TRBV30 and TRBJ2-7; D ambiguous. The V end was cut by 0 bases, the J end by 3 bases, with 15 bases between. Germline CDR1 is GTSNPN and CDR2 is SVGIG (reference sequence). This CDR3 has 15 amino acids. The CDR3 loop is CAWSVVRGFLYEQYF. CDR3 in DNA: TGTGCCTGGAGTGTGGTCCGCGGATTCCTCTACGAGCAGTACTTC.

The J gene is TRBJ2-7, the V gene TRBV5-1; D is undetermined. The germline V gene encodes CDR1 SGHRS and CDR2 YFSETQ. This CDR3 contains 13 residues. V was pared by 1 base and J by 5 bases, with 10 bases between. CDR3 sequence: CASSLPRLDEQYF. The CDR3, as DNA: TGCGCCAGCAGCTTGCCGAGGTTGGACGAGCAGTACTTC.

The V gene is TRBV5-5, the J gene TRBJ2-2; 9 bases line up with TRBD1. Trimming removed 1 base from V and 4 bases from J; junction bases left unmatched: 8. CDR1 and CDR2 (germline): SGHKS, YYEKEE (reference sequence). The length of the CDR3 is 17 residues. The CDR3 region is CASSLFYTGGTTGELFF. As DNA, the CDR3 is TGTGCCAGCAGCTTGTTTTATACAGGGGGCACCACCGGGGAGCTGTTTTTT. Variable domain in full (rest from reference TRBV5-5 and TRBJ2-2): DAGVTQSPTHLIKTRGQQVTLRCSPISGHKSVSWYQQVLGQGPQFIFQYYEKEERGRGNFPDRFSARQFPNYSSELNVNALLLGDSALYLCASSLFYTGGTTGELFFGEGSRLTVL.

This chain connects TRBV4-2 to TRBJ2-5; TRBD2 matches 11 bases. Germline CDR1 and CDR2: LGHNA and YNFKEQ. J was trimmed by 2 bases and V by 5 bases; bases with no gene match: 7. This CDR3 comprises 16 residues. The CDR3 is CASSVNSGGAQETQYF. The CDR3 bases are TGTGCCAGCAGCGTCAATAGCGGGGGGGCTCAAGAGACCCAGTACTTC.

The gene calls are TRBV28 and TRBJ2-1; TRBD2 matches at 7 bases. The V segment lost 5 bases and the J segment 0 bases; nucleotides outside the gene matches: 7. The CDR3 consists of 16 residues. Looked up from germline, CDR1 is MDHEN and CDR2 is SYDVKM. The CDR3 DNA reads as TGTGCCAGCAGTGACGGGAGACTAGCCTCCTACAATGAGCAGTTCTTC. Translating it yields CASSDGRLASYNEQFF.

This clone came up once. The CDR3 region is CASSQNPPRGLTNEKLFF. The CDR3 DNA is TGTGCCAGCAGCCAAAACCCCCCCCGAGGGCTGACTAATGAAAAACTGTTTTTT. V gene TRBV5-4 combines with J gene TRBJ1-4; D is unresolved. V was shortened by 4 bases and J by 2 bases, with 21 bases between the two germline ends. From germline, CDR1 is SGHNT and CDR2 YYREEE (reference sequence). This CDR3 comprises 18 residues.

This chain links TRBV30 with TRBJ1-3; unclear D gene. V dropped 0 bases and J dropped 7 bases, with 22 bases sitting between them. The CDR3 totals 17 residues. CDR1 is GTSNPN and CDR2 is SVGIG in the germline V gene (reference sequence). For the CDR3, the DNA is TGTGCCTGGAGTGTACCTTCGGGATTGGGCTACGGGAACACCATATATTTT. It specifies CAWSVPSGLGYGNTIYF.

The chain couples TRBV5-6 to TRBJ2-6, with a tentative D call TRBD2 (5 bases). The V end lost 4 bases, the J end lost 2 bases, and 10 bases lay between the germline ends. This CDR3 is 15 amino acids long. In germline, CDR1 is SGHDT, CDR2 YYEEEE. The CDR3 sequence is CASSQLGAGANVLTF. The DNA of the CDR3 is TGTGCCAGCAGCCAGCTCGGGGCTGGGGCCAACGTCCTGACTTTC.

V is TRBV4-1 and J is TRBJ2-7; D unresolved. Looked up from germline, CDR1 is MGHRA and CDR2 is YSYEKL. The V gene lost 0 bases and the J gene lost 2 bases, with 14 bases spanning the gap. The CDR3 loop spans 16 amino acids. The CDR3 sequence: CASSQESVLNTYEQYF. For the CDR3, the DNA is TGCGCCAGCAGCCAAGAGTCAGTTCTTAACACCTACGAGCAGTACTTC.

CDR3 protein: CATINSAGANVLTF. Here the CDR3 DNA reads TGTGCCACAATAAACAGTGCTGGGGCCAACGTCCTGACTTTC. This chain links TRBV6-5 with TRBJ2-6; D remains unclear. This CDR3 is built from 14 residues. Germline values: CDR1 MNHEY, CDR2 SVGAGI. V dropped 10 bases and J dropped 2 bases, with 12 bases sitting between them.

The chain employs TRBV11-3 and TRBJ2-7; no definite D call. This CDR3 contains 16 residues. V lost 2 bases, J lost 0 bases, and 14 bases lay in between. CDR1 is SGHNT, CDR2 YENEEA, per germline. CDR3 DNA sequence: TGTGCCAGCAGCTTAAATTGGCAGGTTAGCTCCTACGAGCAGTACTTC. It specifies CASSLNWQVSSYEQYF.

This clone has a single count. CDR3 loop: CASSLSGNTEAFF. The CDR3 DNA reads as TGTGCCAGCAGCTTATCGGGGAACACTGAAGCTTTCTTT. The rearrangement links TRBV7-8 to TRBJ1-1; D not certain. With 2 bases removed from V and 1 base from J, the gap between germline ends came to 5 bases. This CDR3 is 13 amino acids long. From germline, CDR1 is SGHVS and CDR2 FQNEAQ.

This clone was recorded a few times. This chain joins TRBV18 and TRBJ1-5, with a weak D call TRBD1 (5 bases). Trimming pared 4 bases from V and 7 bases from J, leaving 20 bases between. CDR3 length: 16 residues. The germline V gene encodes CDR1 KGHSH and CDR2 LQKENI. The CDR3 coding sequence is TGTGCCAGCTCACTCGGGGAGGGGCGCGGAGGGCAGCCCCAGCATTTT. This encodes CASSLGEGRGGQPQHF.

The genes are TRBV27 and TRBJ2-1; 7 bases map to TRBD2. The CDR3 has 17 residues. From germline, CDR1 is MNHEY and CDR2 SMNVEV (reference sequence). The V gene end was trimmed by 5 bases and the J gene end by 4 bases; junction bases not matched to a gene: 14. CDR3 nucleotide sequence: TGTGCCAGCAGTCGCCCTCCTTCGGGCGGGAGTTACAATGAGCAGTTCTTC. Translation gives CASSRPPSGGSYNEQFF.